This entry is about one TCR beta chain. Its antigen remains unidentified. These data come from a study of T cell repertoires in cytomegalovirus infection. Study-wide background: Signatures in public TCR beta sequences pointed to both CMV infection and matching HLA type.

Findings and limits, study-wide: Clonotype analysis showed dominance of the ex vivo response by HLA-C-restricted CMV-specific TCR beta clonotypes. The cumulative frequency of public TCR beta families identified carriers of CMV plus the relevant HLA.

V dropped 7 bases and J dropped 3 bases, with 20 bases sitting between them. CDR3 length equals 15 residues. Germline V gene data show CDR1 as SQVTM and CDR2 as ANQGSEA. TCRdb re-derived calls from the reads in MiXCR, one entry per CDR3 protein. The sample consists of some 320,000 distinct CDR3 sequences, 8% to 9.5% of them appearing once. The receptor was derived from a human donor in good health (CMV status not recorded). Some clones in this sample may be carry-over from other donors' samples. The sequenced sample consisted of PBMCs. This chain joins TRBV29-1 and TRBJ2-3; tentatively, D is TRBD1 or TRBD2 (7 bases each). The CDR3 DNA follows: TGCAGCGCCCTCAGGGGGGCGGGAGTTACAGATACGCAGTATTTT. Amino acids: CSALRGAGVTDTQYF.